The clone carrying this T cell receptor beta chain came up once. One end of the junction varies from germline; a read error may be responsible. Original methodology: Nucleated cell counts were estimated from reference gene primer amplification. The assay was immunoSEQ multiplex PCR, and TCRdb's table has in-frame clones only and misses some. That table is the source of V, J and clone size, and D and trimming were worked out from the DNA. The sample has around 140,000 clones; roughly 87% are singletons. The CDR3 is made up of 13 amino acids. Looked up from germline, CDR1 is LGHNA and CDR2 is YNFKEQ. The record originates from a study of blood T cell repertoires in COVID-19. As for the study in general: The cDNA or gDNA used as material had been derived from T cells, B-cell-depleted T cells, or PBMCs.

The genes are TRBV4-2 and TRBJ2-3; TRBD2 might be the D (6 bases). The sequencing sample was made of peripheral blood. This TCR derives from a woman between 50 and 59 years old with acute or convalescent COVID-19. DNA for the CDR3: TGTGCCAGCAGCCAAGACGATAGGAGGGTCGCCGTTTTT. This sequence encodes CASSQDDRRVAVF.